This record concerns one T cell receptor beta chain sequence. Looked up from germline, CDR1 is SGHRS and CDR2 is YFSETQ. Losses at the gene ends were 2 bases for V and 2 bases for J; bases not matched to a gene: 9. The CDR3 extends over 16 amino acids. These data are taken from a study of Graves' ophthalmopathy and Graves' hyperthyroidism. Amplifying from RNA transcripts, the study obtained TCR beta CDR3 regions. First-round RT-PCR with HTBI primers preceded a second-round multiplex PCR. TCRdb processed the multiplex PCR reads anew with MiXCR; each CDR3 protein has one entry. The data show some 1.1 million distinct CDR3 sequences, about two fifths seen once.

Sequenced input: peripheral blood or thyroid tissue (not recorded which). V usage is TRBV5-1 and J usage is TRBJ2-7; 8 positions match TRBD1. The sequence was obtained from an adult man with Graves' hyperthyroidism. The CDR3 nucleotides read TGCGCCAGCAGCTTAATCGACAGGGGCCATACCTACGAGCAGTACTTC. Translated, it gives CASSLIDRGHTYEQYF.